The following is a TCR beta chain sequence with its context. These data are taken from a study of blood T cell repertoires in COVID-19. Profiled with immunoSEQ multiplex PCR; TCRdb holds only in-frame clones, not every one. The table includes some 120,000 clones, approximately 87% detected once. Germline CDR1 reads MNHNY; CDR2 reads SVGAGI (reference sequence). V trimming: 6 bases; J trimming: 7 bases; junction bases outside the gene matches: 11. The CDR3 has 16 residues. The sequencing sample was made of peripheral blood. This chain links TRBV6-6 with TRBJ2-1; 11 bases are a match to TRBD2. The TCR comes from a woman in her sixties or seventies with acute or convalescent COVID-19. The CDR3 DNA follows: TGTGCCAGCAGAAGCAACTTAGCGGGAGGGGGGAATGAGCAGTTCTTC. This gives the protein CASRSNLAGGGNEQFF.